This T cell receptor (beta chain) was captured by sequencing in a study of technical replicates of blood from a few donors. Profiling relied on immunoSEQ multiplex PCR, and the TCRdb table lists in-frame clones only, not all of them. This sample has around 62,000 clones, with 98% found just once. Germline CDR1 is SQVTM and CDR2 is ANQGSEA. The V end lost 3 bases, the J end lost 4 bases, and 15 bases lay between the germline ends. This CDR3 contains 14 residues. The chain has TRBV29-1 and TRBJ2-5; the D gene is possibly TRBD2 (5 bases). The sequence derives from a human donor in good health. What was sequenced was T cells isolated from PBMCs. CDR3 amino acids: CSVDPRGFAETQYF. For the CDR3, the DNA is TGCAGCGTTGATCCTCGGGGATTCGCAGAGACCCAGTACTTC.